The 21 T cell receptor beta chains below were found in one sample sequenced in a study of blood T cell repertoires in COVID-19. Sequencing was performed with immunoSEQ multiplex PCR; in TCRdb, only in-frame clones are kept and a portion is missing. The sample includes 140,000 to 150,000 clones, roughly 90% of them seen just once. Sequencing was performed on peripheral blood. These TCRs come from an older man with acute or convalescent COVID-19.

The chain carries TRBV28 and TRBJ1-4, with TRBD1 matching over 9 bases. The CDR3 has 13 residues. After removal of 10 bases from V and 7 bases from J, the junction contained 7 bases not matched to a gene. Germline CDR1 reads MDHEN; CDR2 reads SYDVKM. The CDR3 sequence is CATHRDRAEKLFF. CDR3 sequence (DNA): TGTGCCACCCACCGGGACAGGGCTGAAAAACTGTTTTTT.

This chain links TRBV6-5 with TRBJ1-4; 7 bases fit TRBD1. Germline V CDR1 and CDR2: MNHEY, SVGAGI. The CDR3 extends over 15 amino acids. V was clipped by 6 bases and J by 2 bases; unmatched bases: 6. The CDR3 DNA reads TGTGCCAGCAGACCCGACAGGGCGACTAATGAAAAACTGTTTTTT. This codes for CASRPDRATNEKLFF.

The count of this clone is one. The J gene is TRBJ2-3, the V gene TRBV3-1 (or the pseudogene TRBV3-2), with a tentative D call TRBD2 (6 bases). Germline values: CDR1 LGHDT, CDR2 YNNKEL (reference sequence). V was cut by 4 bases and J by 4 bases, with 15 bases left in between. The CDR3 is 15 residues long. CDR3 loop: CASSLRGGSADTQYF. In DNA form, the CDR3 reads TGTGCCAGCAGCCTCCGAGGAGGGAGCGCAGATACGCAGTATTTT.

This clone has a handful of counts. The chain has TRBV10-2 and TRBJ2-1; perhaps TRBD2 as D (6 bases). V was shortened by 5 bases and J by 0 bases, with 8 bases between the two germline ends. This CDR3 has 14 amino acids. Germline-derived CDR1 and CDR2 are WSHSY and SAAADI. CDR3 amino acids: CASSFGSSYNEQFF. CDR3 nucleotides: TGCGCCAGCAGTTTCGGGAGCTCCTACAATGAGCAGTTCTTC.

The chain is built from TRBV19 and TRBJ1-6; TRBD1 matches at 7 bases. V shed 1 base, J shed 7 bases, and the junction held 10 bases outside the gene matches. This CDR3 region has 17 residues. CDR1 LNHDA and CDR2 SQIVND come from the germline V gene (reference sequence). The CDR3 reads CASSIVRGRGDNSPLHF. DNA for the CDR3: TGTGCCAGTAGTATAGTCCGGGGCAGGGGGGACAATTCACCCCTCCACTTT.

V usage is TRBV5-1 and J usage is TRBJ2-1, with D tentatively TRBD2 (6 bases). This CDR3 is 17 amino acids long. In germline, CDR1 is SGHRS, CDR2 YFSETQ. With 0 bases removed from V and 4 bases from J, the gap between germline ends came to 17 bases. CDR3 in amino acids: CASSLGNVAVQYNEQFF. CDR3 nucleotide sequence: TGCGCCAGCAGCTTGGGAAATGTAGCGGTACAATACAATGAGCAGTTCTTC.

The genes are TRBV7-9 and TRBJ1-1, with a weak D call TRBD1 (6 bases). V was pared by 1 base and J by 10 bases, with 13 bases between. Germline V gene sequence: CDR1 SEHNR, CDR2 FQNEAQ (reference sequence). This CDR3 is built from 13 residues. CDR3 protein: CASSLEGGTGAFF. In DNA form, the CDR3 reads TGTGCCAGCAGCTTAGAAGGGGGTACAGGAGCTTTCTTT.

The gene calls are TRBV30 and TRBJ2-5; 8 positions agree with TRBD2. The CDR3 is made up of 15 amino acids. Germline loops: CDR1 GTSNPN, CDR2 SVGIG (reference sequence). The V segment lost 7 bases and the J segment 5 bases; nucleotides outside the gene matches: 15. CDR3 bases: TGTGCCTCGACGACACCCGGGAGGGCCGGGGAGACCCAGTACTTC. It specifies CASTTPGRAGETQYF.

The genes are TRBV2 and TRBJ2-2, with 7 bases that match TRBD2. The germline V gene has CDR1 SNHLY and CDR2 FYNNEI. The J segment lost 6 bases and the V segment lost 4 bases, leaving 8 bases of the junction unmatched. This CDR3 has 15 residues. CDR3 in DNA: TGTGCCAGCAGTGGACTAGCCACCGCTTCCGGGGAGCTGTTTTTT. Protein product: CASSGLATASGELFF.

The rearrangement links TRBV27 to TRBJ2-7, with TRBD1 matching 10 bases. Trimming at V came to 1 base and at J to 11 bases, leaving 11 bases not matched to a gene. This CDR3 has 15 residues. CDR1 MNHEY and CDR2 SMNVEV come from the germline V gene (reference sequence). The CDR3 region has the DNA TGTGCCAGCAGTTTATGGGGGGACAGGGGAAAGCGGGAGTACTTC. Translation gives CASSLWGDRGKREYF.

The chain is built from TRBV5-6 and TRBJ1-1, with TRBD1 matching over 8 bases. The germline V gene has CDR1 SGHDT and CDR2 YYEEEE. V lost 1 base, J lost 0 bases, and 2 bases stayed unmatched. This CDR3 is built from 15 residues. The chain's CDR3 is CASSLRTGLNTEAFF. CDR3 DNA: TGTGCCAGCAGCTTGCGGACAGGGCTGAACACTGAAGCTTTCTTT. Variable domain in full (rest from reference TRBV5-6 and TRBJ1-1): DAGVTQSPTHLIKTRGQQVTLRCSPKSGHDTVSWYQQALGQGPQFIFQYYEEEERQRGNFPDRFSGHQFPNYSSELNVNALLLGDSALYLCASSLRTGLNTEAFFGQGTRLTVV.

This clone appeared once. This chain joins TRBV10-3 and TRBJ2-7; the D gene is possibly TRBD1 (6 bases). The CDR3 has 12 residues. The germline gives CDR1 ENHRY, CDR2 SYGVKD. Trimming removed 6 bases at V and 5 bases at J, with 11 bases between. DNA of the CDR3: TGTGCCATCAGAGGAGCAGGGGACGAGCAGTACTTC. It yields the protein CAIRGAGDEQYF.

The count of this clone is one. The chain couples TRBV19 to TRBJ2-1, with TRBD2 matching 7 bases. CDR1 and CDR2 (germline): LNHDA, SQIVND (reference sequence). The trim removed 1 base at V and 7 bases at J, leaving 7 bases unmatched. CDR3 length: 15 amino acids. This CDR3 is CASSIAAGEVNEQFF. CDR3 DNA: TGTGCCAGTAGTATAGCTGCGGGAGAGGTAAATGAGCAGTTCTTC.

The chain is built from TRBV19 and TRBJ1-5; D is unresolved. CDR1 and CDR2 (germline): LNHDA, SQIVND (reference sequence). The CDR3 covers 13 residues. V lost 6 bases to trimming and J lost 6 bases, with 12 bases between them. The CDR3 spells CASSAAYRQPQHF. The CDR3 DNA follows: TGTGCCAGTAGCGCGGCATATCGTCAGCCCCAGCATTTT.

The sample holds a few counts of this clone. Here the CDR3 reads CAWRPGQGAIGNTIYF. In DNA form, the CDR3 reads TGTGCCTGGAGGCCGGGACAGGGGGCGATCGGAAACACCATATATTTT. The chain joins TRBV30 to TRBJ1-3; 12 nucleotides line up with TRBD1. V lost 3 bases to trimming and J lost 4 bases; unmatched junction nucleotides: 7. Germline lookup yields CDR1 GTSNPN and CDR2 SVGIG (reference sequence). The CDR3 totals 16 residues.

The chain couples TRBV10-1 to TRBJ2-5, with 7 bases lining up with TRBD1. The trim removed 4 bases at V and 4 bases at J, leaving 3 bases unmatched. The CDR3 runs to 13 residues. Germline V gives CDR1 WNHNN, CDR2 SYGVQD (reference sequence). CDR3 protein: CASSGDSAETQYF. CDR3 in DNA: TGCGCCAGCAGTGGGGACAGTGCAGAGACCCAGTACTTC.

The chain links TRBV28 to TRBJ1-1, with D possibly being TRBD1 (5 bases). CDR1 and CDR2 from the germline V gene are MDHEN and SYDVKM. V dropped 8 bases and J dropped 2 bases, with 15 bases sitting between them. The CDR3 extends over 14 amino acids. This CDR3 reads CASGLGGSNTEAFF. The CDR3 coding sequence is TGTGCCAGCGGCTTGGGGGGGAGTAACACTGAAGCTTTCTTT.

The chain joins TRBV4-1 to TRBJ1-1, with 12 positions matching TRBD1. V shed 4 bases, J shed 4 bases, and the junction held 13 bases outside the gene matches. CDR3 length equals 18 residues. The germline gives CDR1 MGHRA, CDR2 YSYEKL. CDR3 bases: TGCGCCAGCAGCCCCCCCCTTTGGGGACAGGGGGCGGGCACTGAAGCTTTCTTT. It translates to CASSPPLWGQGAGTEAFF.

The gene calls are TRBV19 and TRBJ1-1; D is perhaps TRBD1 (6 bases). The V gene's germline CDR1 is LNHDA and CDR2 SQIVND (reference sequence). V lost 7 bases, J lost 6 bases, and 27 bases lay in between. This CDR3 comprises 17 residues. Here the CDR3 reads CASISRWGGSRWAEAFF. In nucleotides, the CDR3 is TGTGCCAGTATTTCACGGTGGGGGGGCTCAAGATGGGCTGAAGCTTTCTTT.

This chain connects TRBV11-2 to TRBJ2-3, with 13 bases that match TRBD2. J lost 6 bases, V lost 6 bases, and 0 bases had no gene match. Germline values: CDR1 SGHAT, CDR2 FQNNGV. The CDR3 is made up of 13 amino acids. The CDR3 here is CASRLAGGDTQYF. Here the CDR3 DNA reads TGTGCCAGCAGACTAGCGGGGGGGGATACGCAGTATTTT.

The CDR3: CASSRGSGGFQETQYF. The CDR3 DNA follows: TGTGCCAGCAGCAGGGGGAGCGGGGGGTTCCAAGAGACCCAGTACTTC. V is TRBV11-2 and J is TRBJ2-5; 9 positions agree with TRBD2. This CDR3 has 16 residues. Germline CDR1 reads SGHAT; CDR2 reads FQNNGV. V dropped 5 bases and J dropped 1; count of bases not matched to a gene: 8. Complete variable domain (other parts from reference TRBV11-2 and TRBJ2-5): EAGVAQSPRYKIIEKRQSVAFWCNPISGHATLYWYQQILGQGPKLLIQFQNNGVVDDSQLPKDRFSAERLKGVDSTLKIQPAKLEDSAVYLCASSRGSGGFQETQYFGPGTRLLVL.